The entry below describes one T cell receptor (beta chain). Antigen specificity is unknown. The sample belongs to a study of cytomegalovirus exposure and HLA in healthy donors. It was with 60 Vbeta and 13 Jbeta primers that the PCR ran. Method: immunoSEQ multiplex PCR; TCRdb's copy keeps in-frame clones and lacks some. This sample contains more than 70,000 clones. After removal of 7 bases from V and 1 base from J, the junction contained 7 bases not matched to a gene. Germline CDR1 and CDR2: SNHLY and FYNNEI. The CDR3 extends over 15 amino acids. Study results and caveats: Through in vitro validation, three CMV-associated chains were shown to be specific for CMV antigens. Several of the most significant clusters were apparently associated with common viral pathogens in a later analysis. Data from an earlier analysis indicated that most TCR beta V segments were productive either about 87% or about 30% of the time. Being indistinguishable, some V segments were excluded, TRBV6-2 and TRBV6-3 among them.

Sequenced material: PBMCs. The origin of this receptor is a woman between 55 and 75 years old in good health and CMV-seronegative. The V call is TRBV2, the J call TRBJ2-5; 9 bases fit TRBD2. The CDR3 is CASKRREGTQETQYF. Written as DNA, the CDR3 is TGTGCCAGCAAAAGGCGGGAGGGAACCCAAGAGACCCAGTACTTC.